One TCR beta chain is described in this entry. The target antigen is unknown. Germline-derived CDR1 and CDR2 are SNHLY and FYNNEI. V lost 7 bases to trimming and J lost 7 bases, with 16 bases between them. This CDR3 region has 13 residues. The record originates from a study of cytomegalovirus exposure and HLA in healthy donors. General observations from the study: Among the CMV-associated chains, a few were confirmed in vitro as specific for CMV antigens.

The primer mix had 60 Vbeta and 13 Jbeta primers. Profiling relied on immunoSEQ multiplex PCR, and the TCRdb table lists in-frame clones only, not all of them. The data show some 130,000 clones, roughly 84% seen once. Sequenced material: PBMCs. The sequence came from a man aged 50 to 60 in good health and CMV-seronegative. The chain uses TRBV2 and TRBJ1-2; tentative D call: TRBD1 (6 bases). CDR3 region: CASKTGSGFGYTF. CDR3 DNA sequence: TGTGCCAGCAAGACAGGATCGGGATTTGGCTACACCTTC. Full variable domain (missing parts from reference TRBV2 and TRBJ1-2): EPEVTQTPSHQVTQMGQEVILRCVPISNHLYFYWYRQILGQKVEFLVSFYNNEISEKSEIFDDQFSVERPDGSNFTLKIRSTKLEDSAMYFCASKTGSGFGYTFGSGTRLTVV.